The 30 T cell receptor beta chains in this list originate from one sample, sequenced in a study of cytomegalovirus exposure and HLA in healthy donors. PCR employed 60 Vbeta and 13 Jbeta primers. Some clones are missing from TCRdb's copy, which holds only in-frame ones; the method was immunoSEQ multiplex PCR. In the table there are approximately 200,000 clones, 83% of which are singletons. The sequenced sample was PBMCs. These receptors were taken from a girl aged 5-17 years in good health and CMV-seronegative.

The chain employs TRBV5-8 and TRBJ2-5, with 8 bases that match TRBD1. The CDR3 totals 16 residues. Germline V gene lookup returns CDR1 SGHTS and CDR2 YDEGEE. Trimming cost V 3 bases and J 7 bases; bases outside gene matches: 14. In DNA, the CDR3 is TGTGCCAGCAGCTCGGGTAGACAGGGGCGCGGCGGGACCCAGTACTTC. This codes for CASSSGRQGRGGTQYF.

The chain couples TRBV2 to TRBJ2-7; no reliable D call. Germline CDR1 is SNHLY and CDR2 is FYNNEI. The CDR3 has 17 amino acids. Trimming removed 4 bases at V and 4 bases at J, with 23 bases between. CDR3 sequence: CASSASPMAPRSYEQYF. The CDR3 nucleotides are TGTGCCAGCAGTGCTTCCCCAATGGCTCCGAGGTCGTACGAGCAGTACTTC.

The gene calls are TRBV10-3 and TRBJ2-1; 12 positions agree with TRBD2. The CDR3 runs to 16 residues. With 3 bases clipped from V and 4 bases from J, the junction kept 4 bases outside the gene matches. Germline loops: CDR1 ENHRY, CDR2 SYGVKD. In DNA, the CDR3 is TGTGCCATCAGTGATGGACTAGCGGGGTTTTACAATGAGCAGTTCTTC. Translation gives CAISDGLAGFYNEQFF.

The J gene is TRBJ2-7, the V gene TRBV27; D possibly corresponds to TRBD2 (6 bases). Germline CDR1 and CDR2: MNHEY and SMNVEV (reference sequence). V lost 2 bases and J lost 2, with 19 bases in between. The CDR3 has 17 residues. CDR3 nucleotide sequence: TGTGCCAGCAGTTTAAGGGTCGGGGGTGATTTGGCCTACGAGCAGTACTTC. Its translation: CASSLRVGGDLAYEQYF.

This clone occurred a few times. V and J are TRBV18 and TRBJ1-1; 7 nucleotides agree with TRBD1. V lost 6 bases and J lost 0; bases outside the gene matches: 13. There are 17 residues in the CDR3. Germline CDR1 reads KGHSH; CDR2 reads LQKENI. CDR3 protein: CASSQQGPTWLNTEAFF. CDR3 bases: TGTGCCAGCTCCCAACAGGGGCCAACCTGGTTGAACACTGAAGCTTTCTTT. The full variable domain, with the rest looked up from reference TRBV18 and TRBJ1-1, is NAGVMQNPRHLVRRRGQEARLRCSPMKGHSHVYWYRQLPEEGLKFMVYLQKENIIDESGMPKERFSAEFPKEGPSILRIQQVVRGDSAAYFCASSQQGPTWLNTEAFFGQGTRLTVV.

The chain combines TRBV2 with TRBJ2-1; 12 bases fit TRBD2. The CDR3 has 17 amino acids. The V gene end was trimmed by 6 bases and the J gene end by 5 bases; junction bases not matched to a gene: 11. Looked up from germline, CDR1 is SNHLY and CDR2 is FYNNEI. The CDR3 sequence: CASSSTRLAGAHNEQFF. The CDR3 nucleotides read TGTGCCAGCAGCTCCACCCGACTAGCGGGAGCGCACAATGAGCAGTTCTTC.

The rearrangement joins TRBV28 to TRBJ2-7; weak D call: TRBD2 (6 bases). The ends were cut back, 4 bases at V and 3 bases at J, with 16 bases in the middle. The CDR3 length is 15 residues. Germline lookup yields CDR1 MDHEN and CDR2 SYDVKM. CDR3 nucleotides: TGTGCCAGCAGTTCCCCCGGGACTGGAATCTACGAGCAGTACTTC. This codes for CASSSPGTGIYEQYF.

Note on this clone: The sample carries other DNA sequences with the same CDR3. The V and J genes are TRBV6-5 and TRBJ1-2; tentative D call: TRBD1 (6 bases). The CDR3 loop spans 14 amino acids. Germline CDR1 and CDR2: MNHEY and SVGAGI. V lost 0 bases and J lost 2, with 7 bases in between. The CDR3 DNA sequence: TGTGCCAGCAGTTACTCTGGACAGAACTATGGCTACACCTTC. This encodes CASSYSGQNYGYTF.

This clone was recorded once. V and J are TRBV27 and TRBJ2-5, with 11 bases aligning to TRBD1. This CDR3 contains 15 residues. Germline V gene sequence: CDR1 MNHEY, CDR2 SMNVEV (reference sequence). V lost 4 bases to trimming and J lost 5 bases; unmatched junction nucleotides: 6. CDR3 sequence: CASSSPGTGGETQYF. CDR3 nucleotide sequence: TGTGCCAGCAGTTCCCCCGGGACAGGGGGTGAGACCCAGTACTTC.

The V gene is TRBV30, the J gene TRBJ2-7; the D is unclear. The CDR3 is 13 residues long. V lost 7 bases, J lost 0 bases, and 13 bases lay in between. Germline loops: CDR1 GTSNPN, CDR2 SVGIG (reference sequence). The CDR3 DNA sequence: TGTGCCTTACAGATTTTGGACTCCTACGAGCAGTACTTC. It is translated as CALQILDSYEQYF.

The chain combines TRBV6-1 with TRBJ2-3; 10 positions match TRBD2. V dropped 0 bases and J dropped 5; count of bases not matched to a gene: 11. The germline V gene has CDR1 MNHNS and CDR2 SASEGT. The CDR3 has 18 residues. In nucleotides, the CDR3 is TGTGCCAGCAGTGAAGCCTCCTCTAGCGGGAGCTTGTTAGATACGCAGTATTTT. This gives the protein CASSEASSSGSLLDTQYF.

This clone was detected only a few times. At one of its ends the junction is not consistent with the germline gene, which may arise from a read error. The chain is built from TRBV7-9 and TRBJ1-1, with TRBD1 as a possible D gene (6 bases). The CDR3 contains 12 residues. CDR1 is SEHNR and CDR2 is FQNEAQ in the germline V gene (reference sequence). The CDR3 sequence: CSSSRGNTEAFF. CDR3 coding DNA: TGTTCCAGCAGCAGGGGGAACACTGAAGCTTTCTTT.

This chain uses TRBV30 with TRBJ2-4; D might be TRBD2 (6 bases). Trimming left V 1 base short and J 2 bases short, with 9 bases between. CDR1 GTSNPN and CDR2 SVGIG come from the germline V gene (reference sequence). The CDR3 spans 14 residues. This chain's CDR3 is CAWSGGLPKNIQYF. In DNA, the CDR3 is TGTGCCTGGAGTGGGGGACTTCCCAAAAACATTCAGTACTTC.

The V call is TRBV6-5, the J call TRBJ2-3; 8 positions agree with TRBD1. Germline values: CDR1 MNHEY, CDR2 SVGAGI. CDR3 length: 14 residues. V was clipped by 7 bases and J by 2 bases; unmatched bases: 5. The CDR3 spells CASTTGQDTDTQYF. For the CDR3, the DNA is TGTGCCAGCACTACGGGACAGGACACAGATACGCAGTATTTT.

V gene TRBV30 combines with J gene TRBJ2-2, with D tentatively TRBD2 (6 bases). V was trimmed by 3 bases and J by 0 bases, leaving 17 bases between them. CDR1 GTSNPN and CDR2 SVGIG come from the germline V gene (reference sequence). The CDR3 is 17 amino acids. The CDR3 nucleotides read TGTGCCTGGAGCGGAAGGGGAGGTTCCCCGAACACCGGGGAGCTGTTTTTT. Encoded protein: CAWSGRGGSPNTGELFF.

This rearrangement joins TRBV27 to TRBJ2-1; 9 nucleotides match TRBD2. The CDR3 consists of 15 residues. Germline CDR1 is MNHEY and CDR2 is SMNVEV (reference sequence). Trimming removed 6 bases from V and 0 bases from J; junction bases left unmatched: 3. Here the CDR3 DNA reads TGTGCCAGCAGGCCGACTAGCGGCTCCTACAATGAGCAGTTCTTC. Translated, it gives CASRPTSGSYNEQFF.

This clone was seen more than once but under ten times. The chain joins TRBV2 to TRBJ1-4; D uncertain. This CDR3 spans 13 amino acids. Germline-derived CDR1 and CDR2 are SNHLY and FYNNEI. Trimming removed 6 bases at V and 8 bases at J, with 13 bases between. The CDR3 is CASRVQPMEKLFF. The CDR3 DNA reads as TGTGCCAGCAGAGTGCAACCTATGGAAAAACTGTTTTTT. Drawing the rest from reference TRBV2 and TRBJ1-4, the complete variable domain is EPEVTQTPSHQVTQMGQEVILRCVPISNHLYFYWYRQILGQKVEFLVSFYNNEISEKSEIFDDQFSVERPDGSNFTLKIRSTKLEDSAMYFCASRVQPMEKLFFGSGTQLSVL.

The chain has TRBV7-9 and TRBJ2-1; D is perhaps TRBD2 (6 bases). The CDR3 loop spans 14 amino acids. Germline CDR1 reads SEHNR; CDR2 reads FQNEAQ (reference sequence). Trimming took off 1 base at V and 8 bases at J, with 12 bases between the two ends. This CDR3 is CASSLGTGVHEQFF. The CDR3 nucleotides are TGTGCCAGCAGCTTAGGGACGGGAGTCCATGAGCAGTTCTTC.

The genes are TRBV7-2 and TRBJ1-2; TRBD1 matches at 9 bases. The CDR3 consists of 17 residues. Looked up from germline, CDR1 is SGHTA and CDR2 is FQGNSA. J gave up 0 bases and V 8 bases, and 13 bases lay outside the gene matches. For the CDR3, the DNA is TGTGCCAGCGTACCTGGGACAGGGCCCCCTACTAACTATGGCTACACCTTC. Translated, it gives CASVPGTGPPTNYGYTF. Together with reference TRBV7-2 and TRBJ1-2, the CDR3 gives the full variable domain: GAGVSQSPSNKVTEKGKDVELRCDPISGHTALYWYRQSLGQGLEFLIYFQGNSAPDKSGLPSDRFSAERTGGSVSTLTIQRTQQEDSAVYLCASVPGTGPPTNYGYTFGSGTRLTVV.

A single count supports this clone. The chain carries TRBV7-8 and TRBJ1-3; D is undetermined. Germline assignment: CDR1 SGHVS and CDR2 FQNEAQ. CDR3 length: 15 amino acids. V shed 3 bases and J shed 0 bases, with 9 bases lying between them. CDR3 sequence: CASSFGRNSGNTIYF. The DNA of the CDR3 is TGTGCCAGCAGCTTTGGCCGAAACTCTGGAAACACCATATATTTT. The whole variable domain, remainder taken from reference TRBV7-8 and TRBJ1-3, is GAGVSQSPRYKVAKRGQDVALRCDPISGHVSLFWYQQALGQGPEFLTYFQNEAQLDKSGLPSDRFFAERPEGSVSTLKIQRTQQEDSAVYLCASSFGRNSGNTIYFGEGSWLTVV.

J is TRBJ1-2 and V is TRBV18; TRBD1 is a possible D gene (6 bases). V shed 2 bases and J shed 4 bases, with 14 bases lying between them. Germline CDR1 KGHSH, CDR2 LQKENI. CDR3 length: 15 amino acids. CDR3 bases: TGTGCCAGCTCACCATACACAGGGTACGGCTATGGCTACACCTTC. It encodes CASSPYTGYGYGYTF. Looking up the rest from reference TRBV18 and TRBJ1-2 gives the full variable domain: NAGVMQNPRHLVRRRGQEARLRCSPMKGHSHVYWYRQLPEEGLKFMVYLQKENIIDESGMPKERFSAEFPKEGPSILRIQQVVRGDSAAYFCASSPYTGYGYGYTFGSGTRLTVV.

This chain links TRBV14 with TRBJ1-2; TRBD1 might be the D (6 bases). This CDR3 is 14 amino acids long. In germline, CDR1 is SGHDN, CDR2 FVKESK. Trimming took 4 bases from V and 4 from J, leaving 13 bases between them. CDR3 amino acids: CASSRAQGIYGYTF. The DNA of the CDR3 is TGTGCCAGCAGCCGCGCACAGGGCATCTATGGCTACACCTTC.

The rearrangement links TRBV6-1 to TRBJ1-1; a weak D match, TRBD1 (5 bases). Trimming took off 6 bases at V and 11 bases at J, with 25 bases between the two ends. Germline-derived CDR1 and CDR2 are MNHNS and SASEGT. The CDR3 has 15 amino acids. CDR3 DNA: TGTGCCAGCAGGTTAGCAAAGGGAGGGACTAGGTCGGCTTTCTTT. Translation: CASRLAKGGTRSAFF.

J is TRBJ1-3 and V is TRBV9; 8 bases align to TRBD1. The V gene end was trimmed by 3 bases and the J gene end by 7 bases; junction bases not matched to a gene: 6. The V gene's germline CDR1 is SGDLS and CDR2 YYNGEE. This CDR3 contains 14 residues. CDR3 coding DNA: TGTGCCAGCAGCGAGGGAGGACAGGGCAACACCATATATTTT. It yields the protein CASSEGGQGNTIYF.

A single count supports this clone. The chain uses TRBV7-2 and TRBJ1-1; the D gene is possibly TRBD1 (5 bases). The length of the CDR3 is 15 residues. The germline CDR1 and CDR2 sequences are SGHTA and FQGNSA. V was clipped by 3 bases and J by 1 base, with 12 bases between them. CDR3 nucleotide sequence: TGTGCCAGCAGCTTTGCCGGGACTCGGAACACTGAAGCTTTCTTT. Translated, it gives CASSFAGTRNTEAFF.

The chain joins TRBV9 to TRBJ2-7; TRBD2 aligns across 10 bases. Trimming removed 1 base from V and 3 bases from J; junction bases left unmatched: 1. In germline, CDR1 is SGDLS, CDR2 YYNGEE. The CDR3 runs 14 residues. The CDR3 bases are TGTGCCAGCAGCGTATCTAGCGGGAGCTACGAGCAGTACTTC. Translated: CASSVSSGSYEQYF.

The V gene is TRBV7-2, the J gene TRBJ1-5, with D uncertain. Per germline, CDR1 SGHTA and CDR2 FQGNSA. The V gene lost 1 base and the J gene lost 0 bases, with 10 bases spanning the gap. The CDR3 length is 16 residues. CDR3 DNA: TGTGCCAGCAGCTTAGGTTCAGGTTATAGCAATCAGCCCCAGCATTTT. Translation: CASSLGSGYSNQPQHF.

The CDR3: CARFQGPGAETQYF. In DNA form, the CDR3 reads TGTGCCAGGTTCCAAGGACCAGGGGCGGAGACCCAGTACTTC. This chain connects TRBV28 to TRBJ2-5; TRBD1 might be the D (6 bases). This CDR3 contains 14 residues. The V and J ends lost 9 bases and 5 bases respectively, with 19 bases between them. CDR1 is MDHEN and CDR2 is SYDVKM in the germline V gene.

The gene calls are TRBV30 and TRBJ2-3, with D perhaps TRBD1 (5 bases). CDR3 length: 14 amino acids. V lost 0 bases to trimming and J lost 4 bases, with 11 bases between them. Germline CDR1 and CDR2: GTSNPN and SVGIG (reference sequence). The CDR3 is CAWSVGRRADTQYF. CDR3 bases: TGTGCCTGGAGTGTCGGTCGCAGGGCAGATACGCAGTATTTT. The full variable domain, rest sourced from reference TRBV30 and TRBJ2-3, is SQTIHQWPATLVQPVGSPLSLECTVEGTSNPNLYWYRQAAGRGLQLLFYSVGIGQISSEVPQNLSASRPQDRQFILSSKKLLLSDSGFYLCAWSVGRRADTQYFGPGTRLTVL.

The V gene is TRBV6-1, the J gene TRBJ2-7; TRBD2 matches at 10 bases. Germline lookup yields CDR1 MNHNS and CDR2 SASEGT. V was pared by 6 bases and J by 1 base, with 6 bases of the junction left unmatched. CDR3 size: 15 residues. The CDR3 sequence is CASRASGSLSYEQYF. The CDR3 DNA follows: TGTGCCAGCAGAGCTAGCGGGAGCCTTTCCTACGAGCAGTACTTC.